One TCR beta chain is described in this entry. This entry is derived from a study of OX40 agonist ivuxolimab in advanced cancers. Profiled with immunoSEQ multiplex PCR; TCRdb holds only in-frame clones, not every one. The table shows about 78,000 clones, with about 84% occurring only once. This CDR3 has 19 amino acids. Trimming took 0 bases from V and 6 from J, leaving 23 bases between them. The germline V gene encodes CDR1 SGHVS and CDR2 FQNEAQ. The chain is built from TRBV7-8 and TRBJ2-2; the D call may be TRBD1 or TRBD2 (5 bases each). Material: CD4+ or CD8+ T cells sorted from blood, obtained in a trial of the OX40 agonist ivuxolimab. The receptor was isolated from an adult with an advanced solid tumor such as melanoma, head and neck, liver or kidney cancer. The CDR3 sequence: CASSLASPGRRGSPGELFF. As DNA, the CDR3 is TGTGCCAGCAGCTTAGCTTCTCCGGGACGCCGAGGGTCACCCGGGGAGCTGTTTTTT.